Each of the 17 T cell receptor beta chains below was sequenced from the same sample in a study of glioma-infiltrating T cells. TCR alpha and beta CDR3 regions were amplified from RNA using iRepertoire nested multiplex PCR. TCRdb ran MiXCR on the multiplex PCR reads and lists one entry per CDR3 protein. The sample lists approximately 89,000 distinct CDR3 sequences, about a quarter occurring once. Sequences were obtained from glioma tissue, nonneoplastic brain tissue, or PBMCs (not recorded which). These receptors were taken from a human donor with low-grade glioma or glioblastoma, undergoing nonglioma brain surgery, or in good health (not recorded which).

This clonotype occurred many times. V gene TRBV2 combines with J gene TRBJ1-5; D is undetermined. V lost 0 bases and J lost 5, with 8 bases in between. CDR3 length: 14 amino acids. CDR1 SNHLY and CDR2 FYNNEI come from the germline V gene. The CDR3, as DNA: TGTGCCAGCAGTGAAGCGGACTGGGATCAGCCCCAGCATTTT. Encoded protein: CASSEADWDQPQHF.

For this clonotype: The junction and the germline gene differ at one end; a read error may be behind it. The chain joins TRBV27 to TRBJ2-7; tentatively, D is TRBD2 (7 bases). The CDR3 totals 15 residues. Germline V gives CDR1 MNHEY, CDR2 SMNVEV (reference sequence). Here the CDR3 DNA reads TGTGACAGCAGTTTCAGAGGGGGAGGGAGATACGAGCAGTACTTC. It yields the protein CDSSFRGGGRYEQYF.

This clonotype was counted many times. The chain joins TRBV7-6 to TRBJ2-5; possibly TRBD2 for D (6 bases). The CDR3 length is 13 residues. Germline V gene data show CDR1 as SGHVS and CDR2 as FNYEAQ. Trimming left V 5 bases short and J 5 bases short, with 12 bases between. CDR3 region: CASSRGGTETQYF. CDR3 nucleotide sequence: TGTGCCAGCAGCCGAGGAGGGACCGAGACCCAGTACTTC.

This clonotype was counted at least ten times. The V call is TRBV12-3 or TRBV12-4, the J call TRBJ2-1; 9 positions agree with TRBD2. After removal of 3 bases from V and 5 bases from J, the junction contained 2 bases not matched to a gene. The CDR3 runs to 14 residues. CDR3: CASSFLAGNNEQFF. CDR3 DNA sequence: TGTGCCAGCAGTTTCCTAGCGGGGAACAATGAGCAGTTCTTC.

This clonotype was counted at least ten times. CDR3 DNA: TGTGCCAGCAGCCTGATAAACAATCAGCCCCAGCATTTT. It is translated as CASSLINNQPQHF. This chain links TRBV7-2 with TRBJ1-5; no clear D gene. Germline CDR1 is SGHTA and CDR2 is FQGNSA. The CDR3 extends over 13 amino acids. V dropped 5 bases and J dropped 3 bases, with 8 bases sitting between them.

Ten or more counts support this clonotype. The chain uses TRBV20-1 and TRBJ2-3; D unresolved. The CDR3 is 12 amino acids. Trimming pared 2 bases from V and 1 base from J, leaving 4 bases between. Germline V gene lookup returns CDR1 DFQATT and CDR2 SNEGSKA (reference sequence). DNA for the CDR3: TGCAGTGCTAGATCCGGCACAGATACGCAGTATTTT. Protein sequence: CSARSGTDTQYF.

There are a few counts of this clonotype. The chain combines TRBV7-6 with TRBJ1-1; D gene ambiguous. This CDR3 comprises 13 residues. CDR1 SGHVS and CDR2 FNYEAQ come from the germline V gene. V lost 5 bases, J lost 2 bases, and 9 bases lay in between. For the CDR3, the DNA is TGTGCCAGCAGCAAGGACCGCAACACTGAAGCTTTCTTT. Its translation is CASSKDRNTEAFF. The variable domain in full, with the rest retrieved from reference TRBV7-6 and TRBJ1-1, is GAGVSQSPRYKVTKRGQDVALRCDPISGHVSLYWYRQALGQGPEFLTYFNYEAQQDKSGLPNDRFSAERPEGSISTLTIQRTEQRDSAMYRCASSKDRNTEAFFGQGTRLTVV.

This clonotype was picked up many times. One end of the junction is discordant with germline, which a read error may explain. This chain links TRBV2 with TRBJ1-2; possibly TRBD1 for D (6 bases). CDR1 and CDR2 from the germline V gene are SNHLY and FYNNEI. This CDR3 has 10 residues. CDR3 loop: CASSLGASLF. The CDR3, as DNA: TGTGCCAGCAGTCTGGGGGCCTCTCTCTTC. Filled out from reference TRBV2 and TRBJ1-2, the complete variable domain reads EPEVTQTPSHQVTQMGQEVILRCVPISNHLYFYWYRQILGQKVEFLVSFYNNEISEKSEIFDDQFSVERPDGSNFTLKIRSTKLEDSAMYFCASSLGASLFGSGTRLTVV.

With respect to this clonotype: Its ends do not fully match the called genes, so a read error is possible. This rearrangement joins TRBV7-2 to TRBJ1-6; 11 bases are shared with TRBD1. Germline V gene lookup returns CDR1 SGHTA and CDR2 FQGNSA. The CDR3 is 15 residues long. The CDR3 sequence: CPSSQGTGGNSPLHF. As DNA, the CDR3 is TGTCCCAGCAGCCAAGGGACAGGGGGTAATTCACCCCTCCACTTT.

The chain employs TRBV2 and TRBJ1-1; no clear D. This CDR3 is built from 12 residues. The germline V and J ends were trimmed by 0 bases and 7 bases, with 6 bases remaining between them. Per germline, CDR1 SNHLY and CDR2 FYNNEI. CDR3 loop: CASSEAGIEAFF. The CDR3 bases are TGTGCCAGCAGTGAAGCAGGGATTGAAGCTTTCTTT.

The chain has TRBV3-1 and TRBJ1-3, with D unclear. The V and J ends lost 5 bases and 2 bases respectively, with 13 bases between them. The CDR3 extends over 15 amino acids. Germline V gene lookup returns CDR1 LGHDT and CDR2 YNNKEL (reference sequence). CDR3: CASSVMWLAGNTIYF. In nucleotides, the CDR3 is TGTGCCAGCAGCGTCATGTGGCTCGCTGGAAACACCATATATTTT.

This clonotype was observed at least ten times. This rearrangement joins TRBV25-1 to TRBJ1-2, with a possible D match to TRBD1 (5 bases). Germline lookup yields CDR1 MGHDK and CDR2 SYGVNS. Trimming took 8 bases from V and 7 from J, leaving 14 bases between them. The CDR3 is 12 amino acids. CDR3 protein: CASGGGTSGYTF. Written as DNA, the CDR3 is TGTGCCAGCGGGGGGGGGACTAGTGGCTACACCTTC.

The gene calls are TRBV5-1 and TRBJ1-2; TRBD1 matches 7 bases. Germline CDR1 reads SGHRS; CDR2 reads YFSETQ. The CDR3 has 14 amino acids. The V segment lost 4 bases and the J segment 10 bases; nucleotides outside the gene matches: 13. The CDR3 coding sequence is TGCGCCAGCAGCCCGGAGGGGGCCGAGGTGAACTACACCTTC. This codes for CASSPEGAEVNYTF.

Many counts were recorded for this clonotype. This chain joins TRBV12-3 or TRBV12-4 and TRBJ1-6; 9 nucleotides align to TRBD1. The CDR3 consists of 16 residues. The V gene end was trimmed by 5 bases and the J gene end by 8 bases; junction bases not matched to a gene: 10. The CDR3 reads CASSTSGQGRHSPLHF. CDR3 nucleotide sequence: TGTGCCAGCAGTACCTCGGGACAGGGCAGGCATTCACCCCTCCACTTT.

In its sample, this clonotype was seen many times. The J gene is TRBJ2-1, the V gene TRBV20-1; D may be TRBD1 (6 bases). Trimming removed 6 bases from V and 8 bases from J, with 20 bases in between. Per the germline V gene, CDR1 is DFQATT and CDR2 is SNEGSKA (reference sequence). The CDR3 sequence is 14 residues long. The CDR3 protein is CSARYRELLYEQFF. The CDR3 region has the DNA TGCAGTGCCCGATACAGGGAGCTTTTATATGAGCAGTTCTTC.

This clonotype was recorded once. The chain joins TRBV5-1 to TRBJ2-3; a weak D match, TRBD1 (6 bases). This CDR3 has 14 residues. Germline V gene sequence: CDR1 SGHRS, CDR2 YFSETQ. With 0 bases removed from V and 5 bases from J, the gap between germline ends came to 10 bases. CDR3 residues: CASSLGGRGDTQYF. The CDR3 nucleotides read TGCGCCAGCAGCTTGGGGGGGCGCGGAGATACGCAGTATTTT. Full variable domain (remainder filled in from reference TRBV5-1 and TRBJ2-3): KAGVTQTPRYLIKTRGQQVTLSCSPISGHRSVSWYQQTPGQGLQFLFEYFSETQRNKGNFPGRFSGRQFSNSRSEMNVSTLELGDSALYLCASSLGGRGDTQYFGPGTRLTVL.

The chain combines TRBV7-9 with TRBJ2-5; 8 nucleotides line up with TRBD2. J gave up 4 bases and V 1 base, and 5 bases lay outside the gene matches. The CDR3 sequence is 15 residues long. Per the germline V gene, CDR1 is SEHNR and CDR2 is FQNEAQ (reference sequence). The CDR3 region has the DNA TGTGCCAGCAGCTTAGGAGCGGGAGTATTAGAGACCCAGTACTTC. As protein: CASSLGAGVLETQYF.